These T cell receptor beta chains were read from a single sample in a study of regulatory T cells in long-lasting Graves disease. One entry per CDR3 protein results from TCRdb running MiXCR on the multiplex PCR reads. The sample records 500,000 or so distinct CDR3 sequences, about 16% being singletons. The same sample was also studied in work on T cells in Graves' hyperthyroidism and ophthalmopathy.

The source material was peripheral blood mononuclear cells (PBMCs), sampled at new diagnosis, from a patient treated with antithyroid drugs. Receptors were obtained from a woman aged 35-65 years with Graves disease. Both conserved end residues are part of each CDR3. The order of the fields is D gene, J gene, V gene, CDR3 protein. A D gene is named only where the DNA matches it firmly.

>NA|TRBJ1-5|TRBV20-1
CSASHGEPNQPQHF
>NA|TRBJ1-1|TRBV20-1
CSATVDGLNTEAFF
>NA|TRBJ1-5|TRBV6-1
CASTSRGRPQHF
>TRBD1|TRBJ1-2|TRBV5-1
CASSSAGTGVGYTF
>TRBD1|TRBJ1-2|TRBV28
CASSPQGAVGYTF
>TRBD1|TRBJ1-4|TRBV4-1
CASSQPGGGGAGEKLFF
>NA|TRBJ1-5|TRBV6-1
CASSENPGVLQPQHF
>NA|TRBJ1-1|TRBV12-3/TRBV12-4
CASSSGDTEAFF
>NA|TRBJ1-2|TRBV7-9
CASSYSHGYTF
>NA|TRBJ2-7|TRBV2
CASRDYEQYF
>TRBD1|TRBJ1-1|TRBV10-3
CAIGQGSNTEAFF
>NA|TRBJ2-2|TRBV2
CASRGQSNTGELFF
>NA|TRBJ2-7|TRBV6-5
CASSYDKRAEKYF
>NA|TRBJ2-1|TRBV12-3/TRBV12-4
CASSLSSVNNEQFF
>TRBD1|TRBJ1-2|TRBV7-2
CASSLEAGQREGYTF
>NA|TRBJ1-1|TRBV7-3
CASSPAGGTGYTEAFF
>TRBD2|TRBJ2-3|TRBV13
CASSFGGGAPDTQYF
>TRBD1|TRBJ1-2|TRBV5-1
CASRETGGAYYGYTF
>TRBD2|TRBJ2-1|TRBV10-3
CAISSVGGSNNEQFF
>NA|TRBJ2-1|TRBV2
CASRVYPEQFF
>NA|TRBJ2-1|TRBV6-5
CASSYEGGSYNEQFF
>TRBD1|TRBJ1-2|TRBV2
CASRSTGTVSYGYTF
>NA|TRBJ1-1|TRBV7-9
CASYGLKTEAFF
>TRBD1|TRBJ1-1|TRBV28
CASFRTGDTEAFF
>NA|TRBJ2-1|TRBV5-1
CASSRSTYNEQFF
>TRBD2|TRBJ2-3|TRBV6-1
CASNMGLAGGPTDTQYF
>TRBD1|TRBJ2-5|TRBV27
CASSALGGLQETQYF